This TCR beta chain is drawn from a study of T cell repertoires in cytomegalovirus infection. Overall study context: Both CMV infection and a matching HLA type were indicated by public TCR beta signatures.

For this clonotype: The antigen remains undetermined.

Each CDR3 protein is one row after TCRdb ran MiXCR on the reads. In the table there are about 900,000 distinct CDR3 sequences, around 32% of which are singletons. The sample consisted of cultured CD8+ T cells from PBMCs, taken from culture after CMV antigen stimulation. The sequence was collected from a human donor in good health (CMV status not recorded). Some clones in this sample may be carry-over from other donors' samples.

This CDR3 is CASRWPQHF. The DNA of the CDR3 is TGTGCCAGCAGATGGCCCCAGCATTTT. This chain links TRBV28 with TRBJ1-5, with no clear D. Germline loops: CDR1 MDHEN, CDR2 SYDVKM. Trimming cost V 6 bases and J 9 bases, with 3 bases left between them. There are 9 residues in the CDR3. The full variable domain, in which reference TRBV28 and TRBJ1-5 provide the parts outside the CDR3, is DVKVTQSSRYLVKRTGEKVFLECVQDMDHENMFWYRQDPGLGLRLIYFSYDVKMKEKGDIPEGYSVSREKKERFSLILESASTNQTSMYLCASRWPQHFGDGTRLSIL.